Listed below are T cell receptor beta chains from one sample, sequenced in a study of beta chain features in type 1 diabetes. TCRdb's table, derived via immunoSEQ multiplex PCR, lists solely in-frame clones and lacks some. The table records fewer than 200,000 clones, about 13% of them present only once. Sequenced sample: central memory CD4+ T cells from blood. The receptor source for this set is a woman under 30 in good health. CDR3s include the opening cysteine and the closing phenylalanine or tryptophan. The order of the fields is CDR3 length, J gene, D gene, clone size, V gene, CDR3 protein, CDR3 DNA. D genes are given only for firm matches. A row's size may be missing; if present it is once, few, many or a size class.

>16|TRBJ2-7|-|few|TRBV9
CASSVSAASDAYEQYF
TGTGCCAGCAGCGTATCTGCGGCTAGCGATGCCTACGAGCAGTACTTC
>13|TRBJ1-2|TRBD1|few|TRBV30
CAWSRDRPYGYTF
TGTGCCTGGAGCCGGGACAGGCCCTATGGCTACACCTTC
>15|TRBJ2-1|TRBD2|few|TRBV4-3
CASSQEGLPYNEQFF
TGCGCCAGCAGCCAAGAGGGACTACCCTACAATGAGCAGTTCTTC
>16|TRBJ2-1|-|few|TRBV5-1
CASSAGLGGDYNEQFF
TGCGCCAGCAGCGCCGGACTTGGAGGGGACTACAATGAGCAGTTCTTC
>15|TRBJ2-7|TRBD1|few|TRBV10-3
CATRLPGQAGYEQYF
TGTGCCACGCGATTACCGGGACAGGCTGGCTACGAGCAGTACTTC
>18|TRBJ1-3|TRBD1|few|TRBV18
CASSPLGTGSLSGNTIYF
TGTGCCAGCTCACCACTTGGGACAGGAAGCCTCTCTGGAAACACCATATATTTT
>14|TRBJ1-1|-|-|TRBV2
CASSIGGMNTEAFF
TGTGCCAGCAGCATTGGGGGCATGAACACTGAAGCTTTCTTT
>13|TRBJ1-1|-|-|TRBV11-1
CASSQPSHPEAFF
TGTGCCAGCAGCCAACCAAGCCACCCTGAAGCTTTCTTT
>15|TRBJ2-3|-|-|TRBV18
CASSEEWLSTDTQYF
TGTGCCAGCTCCGAAGAATGGCTTAGCACAGATACGCAGTATTTT
>14|TRBJ2-5|-|few|TRBV11-2
CASTHLGQQETQYF
TGTGCCAGCACCCATCTTGGGCAACAAGAGACCCAGTACTTC
>18|TRBJ2-2|TRBD2|-|TRBV5-6
CASRVGYNPSGNTGELFF
TGTGCCAGCAGGGTAGGGTATAATCCTAGCGGGAACACCGGGGAGCTGTTTTTT
>15|TRBJ2-7|TRBD2|-|TRBV28
CASRTSGGLSYEQYF
TGTGCCAGCAGGACTAGCGGGGGCCTCTCCTACGAGCAGTACTTC
>15|TRBJ1-2|-|few|TRBV27
CASSPDSFYPYGYTF
TGTGCCAGCAGTCCCGACAGCTTTTACCCCTATGGCTACACCTTC
>15|TRBJ2-7|TRBD1|few|TRBV6-5
CASSRTGGSTYEQYF
TGTGCCAGCAGCCGAACAGGGGGTTCCACCTACGAGCAGTACTTC
>13|TRBJ2-3|-|few|TRBV5-4
CASSWRTRDTQYF
TGTGCCAGCAGCTGGAGGACGAGAGATACGCAGTATTTT
>14|TRBJ2-5|TRBD2|once|TRBV30
CAWTAGLAIETQYF
TGTGCCTGGACCGCGGGACTAGCCATCGAGACCCAGTACTTC
>15|TRBJ2-5|-|-|TRBV19
CASSRILTSTETQYF
TGTGCCAGTAGCCGAATACTCACTAGCACGGAGACCCAGTACTTC
>14|TRBJ2-3|-|-|TRBV2
CASMKDSNTDTQYF
TGTGCCAGCATGAAGGACAGTAACACAGATACGCAGTATTTT
>15|TRBJ2-7|TRBD1|-|TRBV5-1
CASSLGTGGKHEQYF
TGCGCCAGCAGCTTGGGGACAGGGGGAAAACACGAGCAGTACTTC
>14|TRBJ1-2|-|-|TRBV2
CASSEGAGQRGYTF
TGTGCCAGCAGTGAAGGGGCAGGCCAACGGGGCTACACCTTC
>13|TRBJ1-3|-|-|TRBV11-3
CASSSGTLNTIYF
TGTGCCAGCAGCTCCGGGACACTAAACACCATATATTTT
>13|TRBJ1-2|TRBD1|few|TRBV28
CASSRQGHYGYTF
TGTGCCAGCAGCCGACAGGGTCACTATGGCTACACCTTC
>12|TRBJ2-5|-|few|TRBV28
CASSFIRETQYF
TGTGCCAGCAGTTTTATTCGAGAGACCCAGTACTTC
>16|TRBJ2-1|-|few|TRBV5-1
CASSLAQTAGYNEQFF
TGCGCCAGCAGCTTGGCCCAGACGGCGGGATACAATGAGCAGTTCTTC
>15|TRBJ1-4|TRBD1|few|TRBV7-9
CASRNSGQPNEKLFF
TGTGCCAGCAGAAACTCGGGACAGCCTAATGAAAAACTGTTTTTT
>16|TRBJ1-1|-|-|TRBV28
CASSLVQAIRNTEAFF
TGTGCCAGCAGTTTGGTACAGGCGATAAGGAACACTGAAGCTTTCTTT
>14|TRBJ1-2|TRBD1|-|TRBV7-2
CASSLGSGGRGYTF
TGTGCCAGCAGCTTAGGTTCAGGGGGCCGTGGCTACACCTTC
>16|TRBJ2-1|-|few|TRBV18
CASSPPLKRSGNEQFF
TGTGCCAGCTCACCACCGCTGAAGCGGTCCGGCAATGAGCAGTTCTTC
>15|TRBJ2-2|TRBD2|-|TRBV7-2
CASSPLAGDNGELFF
TGTGCCAGCAGCCCACTAGCGGGAGATAACGGGGAGCTGTTTTTT
>11|TRBJ2-7|-|-|TRBV20-1
CSARERPHDYF
TGCAGTGCTAGAGAGAGGCCCCATGACTACTTC
>15|TRBJ2-4|-|-|TRBV27
CASSLSRVAKNIQYF
TGTGCCAGCAGCCTCTCGAGGGTAGCCAAAAACATTCAGTACTTC
>15|TRBJ2-5|TRBD1|-|TRBV5-1
CASSLMGDSQETQYF
TGCGCCAGCAGCTTGATGGGGGACAGCCAAGAGACCCAGTACTTC
>13|TRBJ1-5|-|few|TRBV30
CAWRRTEVGPQHF
TGTGCCTGGAGGCGGACAGAGGTCGGGCCCCAGCATTTT
>14|TRBJ2-1|TRBD2|-|TRBV5-1
CASGGRASYNEQFF
TGCGCCAGCGGCGGGAGGGCCTCCTACAATGAGCAGTTCTTC
>15|TRBJ2-3|TRBD2|-|TRBV28
CASSLRAGGSDTQYF
TGTGCCAGCAGTTTACGAGCGGGAGGATCAGATACGCAGTATTTT
>12|TRBJ2-5|-|-|TRBV29-1
CSAGAFQETQYF
TGCAGCGCTGGGGCTTTCCAAGAGACCCAGTACTTC
>13|TRBJ1-5|-|few|TRBV30
CAWSANQVQPQHF
TGTGCCTGGAGTGCCAACCAGGTTCAGCCCCAGCATTTT
>10|TRBJ2-7|-|-|TRBV20-1
CSASSAEQYF
TGCAGTGCTAGCAGCGCCGAGCAGTACTTC
>14|TRBJ2-5|-|few|TRBV25-1
CASSETVRVETQYF
TGTGCCAGCAGTGAGACTGTGAGGGTAGAGACCCAGTACTTC
>13|TRBJ1-2|TRBD1|few|TRBV2
CASREGQGFGYTF
TGTGCCAGCAGGGAAGGACAGGGCTTCGGCTACACCTTC
>13|TRBJ1-5|-|-|TRBV29-1
CSVWDSPAQPQHF
TGCAGCGTGTGGGACTCCCCAGCCCAGCCCCAGCATTTT
>15|TRBJ2-1|-|few|TRBV28
CASSSPTNFHNEQFF
TGTGCCAGCAGTTCTCCCACCAACTTCCACAATGAGCAGTTCTTC
>14|TRBJ2-7|TRBD1|few|TRBV7-9
CASSFGQESYEQYF
TGTGCCAGCAGCTTCGGACAGGAGAGCTACGAGCAGTACTTC
>16|TRBJ1-5|TRBD1|-|TRBV2
CASSDGNRGYNQPQHF
TGTGCCAGCAGCGACGGGAACAGGGGGTATAATCAGCCCCAGCATTTT
>15|TRBJ2-1|TRBD1|few|TRBV6-5
CASSQGQGVYNEQFF
TGTGCCAGCAGTCAGGGACAGGGTGTCTACAATGAGCAGTTCTTC
>13|TRBJ1-5|TRBD1|-|TRBV18
CASSQGENQPQHF
TGTGCCAGCTCTCAGGGGGAGAATCAGCCCCAGCATTTT
>16|TRBJ2-7|TRBD2|few|TRBV18
CASSPSRGTSAYEQYF
TGTGCCAGCTCCCCCTCTCGGGGGACTAGCGCCTACGAGCAGTACTTC
>15|TRBJ2-5|TRBD1|-|TRBV11-1
CASSLQGRIQETQYF
TGTGCCAGCAGCCTACAGGGGCGAATCCAAGAGACCCAGTACTTC
>15|TRBJ1-3|TRBD1|-|TRBV30
CAYRGQLSSGNTIYF
TGTGCCTACCGGGGACAGTTGTCCTCTGGAAACACCATATATTTT
>16|TRBJ2-3|TRBD2|few|TRBV30
CAWTPSGRADTDTQYF
TGTGCCTGGACCCCTAGCGGGAGAGCTGATACAGATACGCAGTATTTT
>14|TRBJ2-1|TRBD2|-|TRBV28
CASSTAGGFNEQFF
TGTGCCAGCAGTACAGCGGGAGGTTTCAATGAGCAGTTCTTC